This TCR beta chain was sequenced during a study of blood T cells in healthy people across ages. Study as a whole: About one barcoded beta molecule per two T cells was the capture yield of template switching.

Donor samples were obtained from healthy Caucasian individuals from Russia, aged about 6 to 95. Study conclusions and caveats: Relative to aged donors, long-lived donors carried more naive CD4+ cells and displayed higher diversity.

This clonotype was counted a few times. Its matching antigen is unknown. The authors ran a second PCR of about 6 to 11 cycles using a sample-barcoded 5' primer and a J-beta primer mix. One entry per CDR3 protein results from TCRdb running MiXCR on the 5' RACE reads. The table shows around 1,000,000 distinct CDR3 sequences, with roughly 24% occurring only once. The sample was also linked to a second study, of T cells of mothers and their children. That work contributes: The second PCR's M1S primer added sample barcodes and 2-4 random nucleotides.

The source is a girl aged 2 to 9 in good health. Sequencing was carried out using blood.

CDR3 region: CASSYGTDGYGYTF. The CDR3, as DNA: TGTGCCAGCAGTTATGGGACGGATGGCTATGGCTACACCTTC. The gene calls are TRBV6-5 and TRBJ1-2, with a tentative D call TRBD1 (5 bases). CDR1 and CDR2 from the germline V gene are MNHEY and SVGAGI. V was clipped by 3 bases and J by 4 bases, with 12 bases between them. CDR3 size: 14 residues.